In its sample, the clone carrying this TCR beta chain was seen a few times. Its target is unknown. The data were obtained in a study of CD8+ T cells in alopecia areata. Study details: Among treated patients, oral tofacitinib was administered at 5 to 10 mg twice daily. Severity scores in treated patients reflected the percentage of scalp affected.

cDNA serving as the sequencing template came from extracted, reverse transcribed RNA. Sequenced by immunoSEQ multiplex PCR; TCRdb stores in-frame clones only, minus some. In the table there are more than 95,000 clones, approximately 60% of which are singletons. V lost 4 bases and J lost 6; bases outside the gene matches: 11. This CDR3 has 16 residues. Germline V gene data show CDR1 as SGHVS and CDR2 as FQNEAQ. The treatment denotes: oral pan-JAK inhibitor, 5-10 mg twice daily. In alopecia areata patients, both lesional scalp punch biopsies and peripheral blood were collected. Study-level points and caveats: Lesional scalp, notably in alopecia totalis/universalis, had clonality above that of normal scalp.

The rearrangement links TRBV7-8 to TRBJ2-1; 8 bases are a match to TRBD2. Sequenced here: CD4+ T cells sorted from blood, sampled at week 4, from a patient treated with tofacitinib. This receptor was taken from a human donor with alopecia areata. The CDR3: CASSSPTQREPNEQFF. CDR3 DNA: TGTGCCAGCAGCTCGCCTACCCAGCGGGAGCCCAATGAGCAGTTCTTC.